Listed here are 5 T cell receptor beta chains from one sample, sequenced in a study of shared clonotypes between healthy human individuals (dated by TCRdb to the early 2020s). Receptor libraries were prepared by the immunoSEQ multiplex PCR assay. TCRdb mirrors the immuneACCESS table, restricted to in-frame sequences. Some clones are absent from its copies; in checked studies, under half trace to an unresolved V gene, and the reason for the others is unknown. Here the sample has roughly 2.5 million clones; roughly nine tenths occur a single time. Roughly 0.14% of the sample goes to the ten largest clones. Material for sequencing was naive CD4+ T cells sorted from blood. Taken with the paper, the label for cell subset or site translates to: CD45RA+ positively selected. All receptors derive from a man aged 18 to 29 in good health.

The chain has TRBV5-5 and TRBJ1-2; no clear D gene. In germline, CDR1 is SGHKS, CDR2 YYEKEE (reference sequence). This CDR3 contains 12 residues. V shed 0 bases and J shed 6 bases, with 6 bases lying between them. CDR3 nucleotides: TGTGCCAGCAGCTTGGAGTGGGATGGCTACACCTTC. Its protein product is CASSLEWDGYTF.

Notes on this clone: Other DNA sequences in this specimen translate into the identical CDR3. V is TRBV7-2 and J is TRBJ2-7; 11 nucleotides line up with TRBD2. Losses at the gene ends were 4 bases for V and 2 bases for J; bases not matched to a gene: 7. The length of the CDR3 is 16 residues. Germline loops: CDR1 SGHTA, CDR2 FQGNSA. CDR3 sequence reads: CASSSNSGRGAYEQYF. The CDR3 DNA sequence: TGTGCCAGCAGCTCCAATAGCGGGAGGGGTGCCTACGAGCAGTACTTC.

This rearrangement joins TRBV7-3 to TRBJ2-2; D perhaps matches TRBD2 (5 bases). This CDR3 comprises 15 residues. CDR1 is SGHTA and CDR2 is FQGTGA in the germline V gene. Trimming removed 2 bases from V and 1 base from J, with 8 bases in between. The CDR3 sequence: CASSLFGLNTGELFF. The CDR3 nucleotides read TGTGCCAGCAGCTTATTCGGACTGAACACCGGGGAGCTGTTTTTT. The variable domain in full, completed from reference TRBV7-3 and TRBJ2-2, reads GAGVSQTPSNKVTEKGKYVELRCDPISGHTALYWYRQSLGQGPEFLIYFQGTGAADDSGLPNDRFFAVRPEGSVSTLKIQRTERGDSAVYLCASSLFGLNTGELFFGEGSRLTVL.

The chain couples TRBV5-1 to TRBJ2-5; D unresolved. Germline V gene sequence: CDR1 SGHRS, CDR2 YFSETQ. V was shortened by 2 bases and J by 5 bases, with 7 bases between the two germline ends. The CDR3 consists of 12 residues. DNA of the CDR3: TGCGCCAGCAGCTTCAATGCCGAGACCCAGTACTTC. Protein: CASSFNAETQYF. Combining the CDR3 with reference TRBV5-1 and TRBJ2-5 gives the whole variable domain KAGVTQTPRYLIKTRGQQVTLSCSPISGHRSVSWYQQTPGQGLQFLFEYFSETQRNKGNFPGRFSGRQFSNSRSEMNVSTLELGDSALYLCASSFNAETQYFGPGTRLLVL.

The chain links TRBV19 to TRBJ1-2; 9 bases map to TRBD1. Germline V CDR1 and CDR2: LNHDA, SQIVND (reference sequence). V lost 5 bases, J lost 3 bases, and 7 bases stayed unmatched. The CDR3 length is 15 residues. The DNA of the CDR3 is TGTGCCAGTAGTGCCCGACAGGGGGGTGACTATGGCTACACCTTC. The encoded protein is CASSARQGGDYGYTF.